The 15 T cell receptor beta chains below all came from one sample that was sequenced in a study of T cell repertoires in cytomegalovirus infection. Each CDR3 protein gets one entry after TCRdb re-called the reads with MiXCR. This table holds hundreds of thousands of distinct CDR3 sequences, around 10% found once. The material sequenced was PBMCs. These receptors originate from a human donor in good health (CMV status not recorded). Some clones in this sample may be carry-over from other donors' samples.

Only a few counts were recorded for this clonotype. The chain uses TRBV13 and TRBJ2-1, with 8 bases aligning to TRBD1. The length of the CDR3 is 14 residues. Germline V gene sequence: CDR1 PRHDT, CDR2 FYEKMQ (reference sequence). With V trimmed by 5 bases and J by 7 bases, 7 bases remained unmatched. CDR3 loop: CASSPGQGFNEQFF. The DNA for the CDR3 is TGTGCCAGCAGCCCAGGACAGGGTTTTAATGAGCAGTTCTTC. Supplemented by reference TRBV13 and TRBJ2-1, the full variable domain reads AAGVIQSPRHLIKEKRETATLKCYPIPRHDTVYWYQQGPGQDPQFLISFYEKMQSDKGSIPDRFSAQQFSDYHSELNMSSLELGDSALYFCASSPGQGFNEQFFGPGTRLTVL.

Many counts were recorded for this clonotype. The chain joins TRBV7-8 to TRBJ2-3; D is possibly TRBD2 (6 bases). Per germline, CDR1 SGHVS and CDR2 FQNEAQ. V gave up 4 bases and J gave up 3 bases, with 11 bases separating them. The CDR3 contains 14 residues. The CDR3, as DNA: TGTGCCAGCAGCTCGGGACTGGAAACAGATACGCAGTATTTT. It translates to CASSSGLETDTQYF.

At least ten counts were recorded for this clonotype. The chain uses TRBV6-2 or TRBV6-3 and TRBJ2-1; perhaps TRBD2 as D (7 bases). With 4 bases removed from V and 2 bases from J, the gap between germline ends came to 12 bases. Germline V gene sequence: CDR1 MNHEY, CDR2 SVGEGT. The CDR3 has 15 residues. CDR3 sequence: CASSWAGATYNEQFF. CDR3 sequence (DNA): TGTGCCAGCAGTTGGGCGGGGGCTACCTACAATGAGCAGTTCTTC.

The J gene is TRBJ1-2, the V gene TRBV5-1; D is unclear. The CDR3 is 14 residues long. Trimming shortened V by 1 base and J by 5 bases, and 12 bases separated the two germline ends. Germline V CDR1 and CDR2: SGHRS, YFSETQ. DNA of the CDR3: TGCGCCAGCAGCTTGCAAGGCAGCTCTTATGGCTACACCTTC. This sequence encodes CASSLQGSSYGYTF.

This clonotype was counted many times. This CDR3 reads CASSPSSNEKLFF. The CDR3 nucleotides are TGTGCCAGCAGCCCCAGCAGCAATGAAAAACTGTTTTTT. The chain has TRBV7-9 and TRBJ1-4; D ambiguous. This CDR3 has 13 residues. Germline CDR1 and CDR2: SEHNR and FQNEAQ (reference sequence). V gave up 5 bases and J gave up 5 bases, with 9 bases separating them.

This clonotype was counted many times. The chain employs TRBV28 and TRBJ2-1; D gene uncertain. The CDR3 contains 15 residues. Germline V CDR1 and CDR2: MDHEN, SYDVKM. The germline V and J ends were trimmed by 6 bases and 2 bases, with 14 bases remaining between them. The CDR3 here is CASSLAGPTYNEQFF. DNA of the CDR3: TGTGCCAGCAGCCTGGCCGGCCCCACCTACAATGAGCAGTTCTTC.

This clonotype was recorded at least ten times. The rearrangement uses TRBV7-2 and TRBJ2-5, with 10 bases aligning to TRBD1. V trimming: 7 bases; J trimming: 3 bases; junction bases outside the gene matches: 8. Germline lookup yields CDR1 SGHTA and CDR2 FQGNSA. The CDR3 covers 15 residues. The CDR3 loop is CASKTTGGGKETQYF. The CDR3 DNA follows: TGTGCCAGCAAGACGACAGGGGGCGGAAAAGAGACCCAGTACTTC.

This clonotype was observed a few times. The chain links TRBV28 to TRBJ2-3; 8 nucleotides line up with TRBD2. The CDR3 has 14 amino acids. CDR1 is MDHEN and CDR2 is SYDVKM in the germline V gene. Losses at the gene ends were 8 bases for V and 2 bases for J; bases not matched to a gene: 6. Written as DNA, the CDR3 is TGTGCCAGCCTCCCCGGGGGGGCCACAGATACGCAGTATTTT. Its protein product is CASLPGGATDTQYF.

This chain connects TRBV29-1 to TRBJ1-2; D may be TRBD1 (5 bases). Germline assignment: CDR1 SQVTM and CDR2 ANQGSEA. This CDR3 region has 14 residues. The germline V and J ends were trimmed by 5 bases and 8 bases, with 21 bases remaining between them. The CDR3 here is CSVPKGFTGVGYTF. DNA of the CDR3: TGCAGCGTTCCAAAGGGGTTTACAGGAGTCGGCTACACCTTC.

V gene TRBV2 combines with J gene TRBJ1-3, with a weak D call TRBD1 (5 bases). CDR1 is SNHLY and CDR2 is FYNNEI in the germline V gene. The CDR3 length is 15 residues. Trimming cost V 8 bases and J 0 bases, with 14 bases left between them. CDR3 nucleotide sequence: TGTGCCAGCCCCTCGACAGCCGACTCTGGAAACACCATATATTTT. It codes for CASPSTADSGNTIYF.

This clonotype was observed at least ten times. The chain is built from TRBV2 and TRBJ2-5, with D maybe TRBD2 (5 bases). This CDR3 has 13 residues. Germline V gene data show CDR1 as SNHLY and CDR2 as FYNNEI. V lost 8 bases, J lost 4 bases, and 14 bases lay in between. This CDR3 is CASGKSRGETQYF. CDR3 DNA: TGTGCCAGCGGTAAAAGCCGGGGAGAGACCCAGTACTTC.

In this sample, this clonotype turned up many times. The chain carries TRBV29-1 and TRBJ1-4; weak D call: TRBD1 (5 bases). The germline V gene has CDR1 SQVTM and CDR2 ANQGSEA. This CDR3 spans 10 amino acids. Deletions cut 7 bases from V and 11 bases from J, with 11 bases between. CDR3 region: CSAGHCKLFF. The CDR3 DNA reads TGCAGCGCTGGACACTGCAAACTGTTTTTT.

This clonotype was counted at least ten times. This chain uses TRBV4-3 with TRBJ2-1, with D possibly matching TRBD2 (5 bases). Germline CDR1 LGHNA, CDR2 YSLEER. The CDR3 totals 16 residues. V lost 0 bases and J 3 bases, leaving 12 bases between the germline ends. The CDR3 DNA follows: TGCGCCAGCAGCCAAGAATCCGGGGAGAACTACAATGAGCAGTTCTTC. Amino acid sequence: CASSQESGENYNEQFF.

This clonotype was recorded at least ten times. The chain couples TRBV20-1 to TRBJ1-5; unclear D gene. This CDR3 has 16 amino acids. The V gene lost 1 base and the J gene lost 3 bases, with 16 bases spanning the gap. Germline CDR1 and CDR2: DFQATT and SNEGSKA (reference sequence). The CDR3 region is CSARAMSGRNNQPQHF. CDR3 DNA sequence: TGCAGTGCTAGAGCCATGTCGGGCCGAAACAATCAGCCCCAGCATTTT.

In this sample, this clonotype turned up a few times. The chain uses TRBV25-1 and TRBJ1-2; no clear D gene. The germline CDR1 and CDR2 sequences are MGHDK and SYGVNS. Trimming cost V 2 bases and J 5 bases, with 9 bases left between them. CDR3 length: 13 residues. The CDR3 is CASSEGQIYGYTF. The CDR3 coding sequence is TGTGCCAGCAGTGAAGGGCAGATTTATGGCTACACCTTC.